This T cell receptor (beta chain) comes out of a study of CD8+CD57+ T cells in acquired aplastic anemia. Study-wide findings and caveats: Controls and patients did not differ significantly in CD8+ Simpson's diversity.

This CDR3 comprises 14 residues. Germline CDR1 and CDR2: KGHDR and SFDVKD. With V trimmed by 5 bases and J by 1 base, 3 bases remained unmatched. Template material for TCR beta VDJ and CDR3 profiling consisted of genomic DNA. A single record per CDR3 protein comes from TCRdb applying MiXCR to the reads. This sample yields 150,000 to 200,000 distinct CDR3 sequences, of which roughly 48% are seen a single time; 1.1% belongs to the top ten. This clonotype was counted a single time. What it binds is unknown. This clonotype was obtained from a human donor in good health. The chain has TRBV24-1 and TRBJ2-5; 7 bases match TRBD1. Sequencing was performed on sorted CD4+, CD8+, or CD8+CD57+ T cells (not recorded which) from PBMCs. The chain's CDR3 is CATSAYRGQETQYF. The CDR3 nucleotides read TGTGCCACCAGTGCTTACAGGGGCCAAGAGACCCAGTACTTC.